The sequence of this TCR beta chain was determined in a study of T cells in Graves' hyperthyroidism and ophthalmopathy. Study-wide results and limits: For ophthalmopathy, model prediction preceded onset by a median roughly 6.3 months.

A remark on this clonotype: The antigen is not known.

The TCR beta CDR3 regions underwent amplification using RNA transcripts as the source. The HTBI set primed first-round TCR CDR3 RT-PCR. TCRdb processed the multiplex PCR reads anew with MiXCR; each CDR3 protein has one entry. The sample includes hundreds of thousands of distinct CDR3 sequences, around 17% of them seen just once. The CDR3 covers 14 residues. J was trimmed by 3 bases and V by 4 bases; bases with no gene match: 3. The genes are TRBV5-7 and TRBJ1-1, with 10 bases matching TRBD1. TRBV5-7 is annotated as an ORF whose role is uncertain. The specimen sequenced was blood. This receptor was taken from a woman younger than 35 with Graves' ophthalmopathy. DNA of the CDR3: TGTGCCAGCAGCCAGGACAGGGGGGACACTGAAGCTTTCTTT. This translates into CASSQDRGDTEAFF.